This T cell receptor beta chain was sequenced for a study of regulatory T cells in long-lasting Graves disease. Overall study findings and caveats: Relative to new patients (roughly 950), persistent patients exhibited greater sharing of public clonotypes (over 2,500).

Indicated time point: newly diagnosed GD, antithyroid drugs for less than 3 months. PBMC-derived RNA was used for the TCR library. V lost 1 base and J lost 3, with 10 bases in between. Germline values: CDR1 KGHSH, CDR2 LQKENI. The CDR3 has 14 amino acids. About this clonotype itself: The antigen remains unidentified.

Sequencing libraries for TCR beta were prepared with iRepertoire HTBI primers and Arm-PCR of CDR3 regions. TCRdb fed the multiplex PCR reads into MiXCR, producing one record per CDR3 protein. This table has some 250,000 distinct CDR3 sequences, around 19% appearing once. A further study also used this sample, focusing on T cells in Graves' hyperthyroidism and ophthalmopathy. Turning to that study: Through a model of 13 V-J features, ophthalmopathy was separated from stable hyperthyroidism.

Here the sequenced sample was peripheral blood mononuclear cells (PBMCs), taken at new diagnosis, from a patient treated with antithyroid drugs. This sequence was found in a woman aged 25 to 45 with Graves disease. The J gene is TRBJ2-7, the V gene TRBV18; the D gene is possibly TRBD2 (7 bases). CDR3 region: CASSPRGGNYEQYF. The CDR3 DNA is TGTGCCAGCTCACCACGGGGGGGCAACTACGAGCAGTACTTC.